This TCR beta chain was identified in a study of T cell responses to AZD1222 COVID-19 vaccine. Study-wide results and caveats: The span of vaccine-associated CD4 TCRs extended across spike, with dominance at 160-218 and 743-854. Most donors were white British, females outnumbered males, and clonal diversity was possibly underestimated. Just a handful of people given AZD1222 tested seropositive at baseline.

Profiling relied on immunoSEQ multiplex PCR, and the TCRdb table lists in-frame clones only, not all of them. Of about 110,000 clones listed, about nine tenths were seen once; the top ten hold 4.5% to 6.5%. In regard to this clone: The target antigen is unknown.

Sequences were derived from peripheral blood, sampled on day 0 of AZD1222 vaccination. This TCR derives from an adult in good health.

This CDR3 is CASSQRTGYTGELFF. Written as DNA, the CDR3 is TGTGCCAGCTCACAACGAACAGGGTACACCGGGGAGCTGTTTTTT. The chain employs TRBV18 and TRBJ2-2; maybe TRBD1 (6 bases). V lost 4 bases to trimming and J lost 3 bases, with 12 bases between them. Per germline, CDR1 KGHSH and CDR2 LQKENI. The CDR3 length is 15 residues.